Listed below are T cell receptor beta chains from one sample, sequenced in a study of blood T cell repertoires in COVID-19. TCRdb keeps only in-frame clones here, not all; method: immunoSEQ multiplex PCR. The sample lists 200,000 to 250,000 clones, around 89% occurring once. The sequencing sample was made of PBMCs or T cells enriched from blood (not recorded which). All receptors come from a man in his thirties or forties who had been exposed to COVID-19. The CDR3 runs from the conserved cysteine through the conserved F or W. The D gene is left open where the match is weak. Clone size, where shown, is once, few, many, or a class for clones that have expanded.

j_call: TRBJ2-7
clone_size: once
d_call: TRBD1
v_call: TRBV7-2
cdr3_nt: TGTGCCAGCGCTCGGAACATAGACAGGGCCCACGAGCAGTACTTC
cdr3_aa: CASARNIDRAHEQYF

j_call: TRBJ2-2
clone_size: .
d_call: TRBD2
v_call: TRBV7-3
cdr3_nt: TGTGCCAGCAGCTCCATTGGGACTAGCGGGGGGGTCGCCGGGGAGCTGTTTTTT
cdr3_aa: CASSSIGTSGGVAGELFF

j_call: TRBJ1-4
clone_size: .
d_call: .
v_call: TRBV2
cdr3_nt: TGTGCCAGCCAACGGGACACCGCTAATGAAAAACTGTTTTTT
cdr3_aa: CASQRDTANEKLFF

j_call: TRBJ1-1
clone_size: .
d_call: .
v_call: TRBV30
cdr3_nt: TGTGCCTGGAACCGACATACGAACACTGAAGCTTTCTTT
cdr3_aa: CAWNRHTNTEAFF

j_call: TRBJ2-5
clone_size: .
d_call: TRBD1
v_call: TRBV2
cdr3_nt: TGTGCCAGCAGTGAAAAAGGGGGCGGGGAGACCCAGTACTTC
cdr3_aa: CASSEKGGGETQYF

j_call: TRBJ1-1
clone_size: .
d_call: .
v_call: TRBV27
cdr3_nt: TGTGCCAGCAGTTTAGGTTTCAGGAACACTGAAGCTTTCTTT
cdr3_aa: CASSLGFRNTEAFF

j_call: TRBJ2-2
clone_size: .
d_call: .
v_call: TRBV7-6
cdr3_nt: TGTGCCAGCAGCTATCCCCGTTGGGAGGCCAACACCGGGGAGCTGTTTTTT
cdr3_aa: CASSYPRWEANTGELFF

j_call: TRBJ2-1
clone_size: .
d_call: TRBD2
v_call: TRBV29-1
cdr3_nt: TGCAGCGTACGACTAGCGGGCCTAGGGGAGCAGTTCTTC
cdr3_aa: CSVRLAGLGEQFF

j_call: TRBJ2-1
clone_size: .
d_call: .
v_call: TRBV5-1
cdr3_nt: TGCGCCAGCAGCTTGTTAATCGGGGATCCGTACAATGAGCAGTTCTTC
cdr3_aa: CASSLLIGDPYNEQFF

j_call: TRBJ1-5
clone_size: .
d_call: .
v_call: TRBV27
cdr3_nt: TGTGCCAGCAGTTACACTAGGAGCAATCAGCCCCAGCATTTT
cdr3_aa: CASSYTRSNQPQHF

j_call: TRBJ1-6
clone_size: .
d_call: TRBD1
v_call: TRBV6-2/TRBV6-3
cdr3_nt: TGTGCCAGCAGTTACTCTGGACAGGGATCCGGGTCACCCCTCCACTTT
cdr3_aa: CASSYSGQGSGSPLHF

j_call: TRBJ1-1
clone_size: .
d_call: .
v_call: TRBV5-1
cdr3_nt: TGCGCCAGCAGCAGACCCCTTCCGGGGGACACTGAAGCTTTCTTT
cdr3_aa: CASSRPLPGDTEAFF

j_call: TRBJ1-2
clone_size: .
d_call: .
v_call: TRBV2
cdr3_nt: TGTGCCAGCACTTTGGGGCAGTCCTATGGCTACACCTTC
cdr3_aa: CASTLGQSYGYTF

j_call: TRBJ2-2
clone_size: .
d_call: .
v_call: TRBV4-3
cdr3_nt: TGCGCCAGCAGCCAAGATAGCAGGGGCGCAGGGGAGCTGTTTTTT
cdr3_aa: CASSQDSRGAGELFF

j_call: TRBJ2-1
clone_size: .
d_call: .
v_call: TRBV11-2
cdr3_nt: TGTGCCAGCAGCTTCCTCCTCCGGGACAACAACAATGAGCAGTTCTTC
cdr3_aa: CASSFLLRDNNNEQFF

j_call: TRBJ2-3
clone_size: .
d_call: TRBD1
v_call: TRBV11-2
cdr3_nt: TGTGCCAGCAGCACCCGGGACAGGACCACAGATACGCAGTATTTT
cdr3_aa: CASSTRDRTTDTQYF

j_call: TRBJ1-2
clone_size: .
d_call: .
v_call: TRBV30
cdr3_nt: TGTGCCTGGAGTGTAAGCAGGGACTATGGCTACACCTTC
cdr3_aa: CAWSVSRDYGYTF

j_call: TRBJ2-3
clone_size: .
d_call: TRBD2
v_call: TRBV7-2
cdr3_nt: TGTGCCAGCAGCTTAGAAAGCGGGGGGGGCACAGATACGCAGTATTTT
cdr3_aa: CASSLESGGGTDTQYF

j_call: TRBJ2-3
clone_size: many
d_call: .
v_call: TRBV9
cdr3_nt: TGTGCCAGCAGCCTGGCGGCAGATACGCAGTATTTT
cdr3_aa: CASSLAADTQYF

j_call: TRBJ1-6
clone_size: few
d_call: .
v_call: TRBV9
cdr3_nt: TGTGCCAGCAGCGTAGATATCAATTCACCCCTCCACTTT
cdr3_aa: CASSVDINSPLHF

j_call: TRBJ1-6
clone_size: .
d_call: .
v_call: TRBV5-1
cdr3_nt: TGCGCCAGCAGCTTGGGACTAGACGGGCTCTATAATTCACCCCTCCACTTT
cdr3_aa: CASSLGLDGLYNSPLHF

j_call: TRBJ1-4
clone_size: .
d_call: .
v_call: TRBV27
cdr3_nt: TGTGCCAGCAGTTTTAGTTCGGTCGGCAGGTTGAATGAAAAACTGTTTTTT
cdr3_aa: CASSFSSVGRLNEKLFF

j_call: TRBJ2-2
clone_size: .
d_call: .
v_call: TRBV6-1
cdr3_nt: TGTGCCAGCAGTGAATGGGGTAGGGGAACCGGGGAGCTGTTTTTT
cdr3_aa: CASSEWGRGTGELFF

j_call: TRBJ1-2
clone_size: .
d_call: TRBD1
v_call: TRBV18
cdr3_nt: TGTGCCAGCTCACCAACGACAGGGGAAACTAGTGGCTACACCTTC
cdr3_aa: CASSPTTGETSGYTF

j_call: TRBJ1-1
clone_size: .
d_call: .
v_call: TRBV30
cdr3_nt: TGTGCCTGGACGGGTGAGTTCAAGGAAGCTTTCTTT
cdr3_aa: CAWTGEFKEAFF

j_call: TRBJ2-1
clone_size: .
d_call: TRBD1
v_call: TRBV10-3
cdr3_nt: TGTGCCATCAGTGAGTCGACGGGACAGGGGGCCAGAATTGAGCAGTTCTTC
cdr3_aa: CAISESTGQGARIEQFF

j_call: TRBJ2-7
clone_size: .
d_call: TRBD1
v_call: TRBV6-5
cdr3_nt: TGTGCCAGCAGCATAGACAGGGACCCCTACGAGCAGTACTTC
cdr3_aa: CASSIDRDPYEQYF

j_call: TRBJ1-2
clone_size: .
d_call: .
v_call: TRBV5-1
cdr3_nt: TGCGCCAGCAGCTTATTGACAGGCCTCTCGGGCTACACCTTC
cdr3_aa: CASSLLTGLSGYTF

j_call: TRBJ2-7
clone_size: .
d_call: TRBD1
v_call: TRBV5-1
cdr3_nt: TGCGCCAGCACTCAGGGGGCTTCCTACGAGCAGTACTTC
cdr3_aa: CASTQGASYEQYF

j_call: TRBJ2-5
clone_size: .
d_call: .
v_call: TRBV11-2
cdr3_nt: TGTGCCAGCAGCTTAGTGGGCGGGGTGGAGACCCAGTACTTC
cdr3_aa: CASSLVGGVETQYF

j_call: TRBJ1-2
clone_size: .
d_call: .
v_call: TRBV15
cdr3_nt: TGTGCCACCAGCAGAGATGTCCAGGCAATGGGCTACACCTTC
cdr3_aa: CATSRDVQAMGYTF

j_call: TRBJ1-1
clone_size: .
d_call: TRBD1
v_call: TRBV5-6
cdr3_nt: TGTGCCAGCAGCTTGGGGGGACAGAGGTCTCTTAGGCCGGACGCTGAAGCTTTCTTT
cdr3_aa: CASSLGGQRSLRPDAEAFF

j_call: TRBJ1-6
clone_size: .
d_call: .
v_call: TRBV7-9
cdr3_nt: TGTGCCAGCAGCCGGGAAAGGACAGCCGGGTCACCCCTCCACTTT
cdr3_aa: CASSRERTAGSPLHF

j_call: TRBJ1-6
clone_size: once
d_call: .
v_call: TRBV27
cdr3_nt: TGTGCCAGCAGTTTCGCGCAGGGCGGTAATTCACCCCTCCACTTT
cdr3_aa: CASSFAQGGNSPLHF

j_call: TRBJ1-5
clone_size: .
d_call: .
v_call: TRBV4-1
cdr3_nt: TGCGCCAGCAGCCAAAGTACCGACTTTTCCAATCAGCCCCAGCATTTT
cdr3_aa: CASSQSTDFSNQPQHF

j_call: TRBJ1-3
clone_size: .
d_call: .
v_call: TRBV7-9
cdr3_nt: TGTGCCAGCAGGTCACGAGGGGGAATGTACTCTGGAAACACCATATATTTT
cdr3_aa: CASRSRGGMYSGNTIYF

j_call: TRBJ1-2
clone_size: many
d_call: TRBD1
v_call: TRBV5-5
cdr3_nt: TGTGCCAGCAGCTTGGCCGGGGACAGGACCGGTGGCTACACCTTC
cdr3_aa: CASSLAGDRTGGYTF

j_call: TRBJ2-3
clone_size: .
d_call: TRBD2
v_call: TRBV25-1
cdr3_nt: TGTGCCAGCGGGTCGGGGGGGCGCACAGATACGCAGTATTTT
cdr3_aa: CASGSGGRTDTQYF

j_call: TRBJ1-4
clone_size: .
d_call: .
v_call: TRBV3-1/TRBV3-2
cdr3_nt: TGTGCCAGCAGCCAGGAAGGGGCCTTTAAACTGTTTTTT
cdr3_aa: CASSQEGAFKLFF

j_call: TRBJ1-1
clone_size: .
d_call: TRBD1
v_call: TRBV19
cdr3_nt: TGTGCCAGTAGTTACTCCGGGACAGGGAACACTGAAGCTTTCTTT
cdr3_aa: CASSYSGTGNTEAFF

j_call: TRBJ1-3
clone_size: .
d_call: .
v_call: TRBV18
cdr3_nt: TGTGCCAGCTCACCTCAGACTATGGGAGGAAACACCATATATTTT
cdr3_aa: CASSPQTMGGNTIYF

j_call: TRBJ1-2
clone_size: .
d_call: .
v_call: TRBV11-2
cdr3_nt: TGTGCCAGCAGCTTCTACAGGGTTGGCTATGGCTACACCTTC
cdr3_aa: CASSFYRVGYGYTF

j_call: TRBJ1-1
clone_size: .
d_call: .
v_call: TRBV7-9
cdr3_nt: TGTGCCAGCAGCTTCATTCGACTCAAGGACAGAAGGATCACTGAAGCTTTCTTT
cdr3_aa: CASSFIRLKDRRITEAFF

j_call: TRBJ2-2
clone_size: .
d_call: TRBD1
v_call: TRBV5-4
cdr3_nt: TGTGCCAGCAGCCCCCGGGGGAGGACAGGGCGGGCTGGGGAGCTGTTTTTT
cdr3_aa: CASSPRGRTGRAGELFF

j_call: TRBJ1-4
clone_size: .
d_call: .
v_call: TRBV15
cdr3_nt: TGTGCCACCAGCAGAGACAAGGGGACTAATGAAAAACTGTTTTTT
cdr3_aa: CATSRDKGTNEKLFF

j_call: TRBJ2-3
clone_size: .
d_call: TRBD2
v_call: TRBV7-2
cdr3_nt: TGTGCCAGCAGCTCCTCTTCTAGCGGGGAATGGCATACGCAGTATTTT
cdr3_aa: CASSSSSSGEWHTQYF

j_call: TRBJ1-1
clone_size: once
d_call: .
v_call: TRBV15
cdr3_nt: TGTGCCACCAGCAGAGAAAGGACAGTGAACACTGAAGCTTTCTTT
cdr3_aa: CATSRERTVNTEAFF

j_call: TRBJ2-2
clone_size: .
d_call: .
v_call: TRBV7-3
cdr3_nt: TGTGCCAGCAGCCCCCTAGTTAATTCCGGGGAGCTGTTTTTT
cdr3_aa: CASSPLVNSGELFF

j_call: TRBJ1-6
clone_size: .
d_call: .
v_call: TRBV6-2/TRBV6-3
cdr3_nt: TGTGCCAGCAGTTCGGGACACGGCCTCCACTTT
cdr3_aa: CASSSGHGLHF